The 20 T cell receptor beta chains below come from one sample, sequenced in a study of T-cell reconstitution after alpha-beta-depleted transplantation in children. The TCRbeta library incorporated unique molecular identifiers. TCRdb re-derived calls from the PCR reads in MiXCR, one entry per CDR3 protein. In the table there are about 640,000 distinct CDR3 sequences, roughly 17% of which are singletons. The sample here was PBMCs from the stem cell graft donor, taken from the stem cell graft. The origin of the receptors is a human donor who donated a stem cell graft to a child with acute myeloid leukemia.

This clonotype was recorded many times. The CDR3 sequence is CSARTLTGDISQPQHF. Here the CDR3 DNA reads TGCAGTGCTAGAACGTTGACAGGGGACATATCTCAGCCCCAGCATTTT. V usage is TRBV20-1 and J usage is TRBJ1-5; the match to TRBD1 covers 8 bases. This CDR3 spans 16 amino acids. Germline V CDR1 and CDR2: DFQATT, SNEGSKA (reference sequence). With 2 bases clipped from V and 6 bases from J, the junction kept 12 bases outside the gene matches.

V usage is TRBV4-1 and J usage is TRBJ1-3; 7 bases map to TRBD1. Germline CDR1 reads MGHRA; CDR2 reads YSYEKL. This CDR3 contains 15 residues. V was clipped by 1 base and J by 8 bases; unmatched bases: 8. The CDR3 here is CASSQVEGGAYTIYF. CDR3 DNA sequence: TGCGCCAGCAGCCAAGTCGAAGGGGGCGCCTACACCATATATTTT.

This clonotype was seen repeatedly, ten times or more. The genes are TRBV7-8 and TRBJ2-5; D remains ambiguous. Germline CDR1 SGHVS, CDR2 FQNEAQ. Trimming pared 1 base from V and 3 bases from J, leaving 12 bases between. The CDR3 length is 15 residues. The CDR3 nucleotides read TGTGCCAGCAGCTTAGTACTTCTAGGGAAAGAGACCCAGTACTTC. It codes for CASSLVLLGKETQYF.

This clonotype has just a few counts. This chain connects TRBV7-2 to TRBJ2-1, with TRBD1 matching 8 bases. V lost 5 bases to trimming and J lost 1 base; unmatched junction nucleotides: 10. The CDR3 runs 17 residues. CDR1 is SGHTA, CDR2 FQGNSA, per germline. The CDR3 sequence is CASSTRTGQTSYNEQFF. In nucleotides, the CDR3 is TGTGCCAGCAGCACCCGGACAGGGCAAACATCCTACAATGAGCAGTTCTTC.

This clonotype was seen many times. The chain recombines TRBV20-1 with TRBJ2-7; TRBD1 matches at 7 bases. Germline lookup yields CDR1 DFQATT and CDR2 SNEGSKA (reference sequence). The CDR3 has 15 amino acids. V lost 0 bases and J lost 2; bases outside the gene matches: 7. The CDR3 is CSARDWTGATYEQYF. DNA for the CDR3: TGCAGTGCTAGAGACTGGACAGGCGCCACCTACGAGCAGTACTTC.

This clonotype was seen repeatedly, ten times or more. V is TRBV11-2 and J is TRBJ1-5, with D uncertain. V was trimmed by 0 bases and J by 5 bases, leaving 11 bases between them. The CDR3 consists of 15 residues. Germline V CDR1 and CDR2: SGHAT, FQNNGV. DNA of the CDR3: TGTGCCAGCAGCTTAGATCCAGGTGGAGATCAGCCCCAGCATTTT. Its protein product is CASSLDPGGDQPQHF.

This clonotype was counted only a few times. CDR3 DNA sequence: TGTGCCAGCAAAGCCAGTGTTGGAGGGGAAAAACTGTTTTTT. It is translated as CASKASVGGEKLFF. The chain has TRBV12-3 or TRBV12-4 and TRBJ1-4; D is unclear. The CDR3 loop spans 14 amino acids. V lost 7 bases to trimming and J lost 8 bases, with 17 bases between them.

This clonotype appeared a few times. The CDR3 DNA follows: TGCAGTGCTCCTGGGGCACCTTCAGCCAAAAACATTCAGTACTTC. It yields the protein CSAPGAPSAKNIQYF. The chain has TRBV20-1 and TRBJ2-4, with a possible D match to TRBD1 (5 bases). Germline V lookup: CDR1 DFQATT, CDR2 SNEGSKA (reference sequence). The CDR3 has 15 amino acids. Deletions cut 5 bases from V and 0 bases from J, with 14 bases between.

CDR3 bases: TGTGCCAGCAGTGAATATTTTGGGGGACAGGGGGCGGACAATGAGCAGTTCTTC. Translation: CASSEYFGGQGADNEQFF. The chain employs TRBV25-1 and TRBJ2-1; 12 nucleotides align to TRBD1. The germline gives CDR1 MGHDK, CDR2 SYGVNS. The CDR3 length is 18 residues. Trimming took 0 bases from V and 5 from J; bases not matched to a gene: 8. The full variable domain, in which reference TRBV25-1 and TRBJ2-1 provide the parts outside the CDR3, is EADIYQTPRYLVIGTGKKITLECSQTMGHDKMYWYQQDPGMELHLIHYSYGVNSTEKGDLSSESTVSRIRTEHFPLTLESARPSHTSQYLCASSEYFGGQGADNEQFFGPGTRLTVL.

Only a few counts were recorded for this clonotype. V and J are TRBV12-3 or TRBV12-4 and TRBJ2-7, with D unresolved. Trimming left V 3 bases short and J 7 bases short, with 16 bases between. The CDR3 is made up of 14 amino acids. Here the CDR3 DNA reads TGTGCCAGCAGTTTGAGTAACCTAGGAAAGGAGCAGTACTTC. Protein product: CASSLSNLGKEQYF.

In this sample, this clonotype turned up a few times. The rearrangement joins TRBV20-1 to TRBJ1-4, with 11 bases aligning to TRBD1. CDR3 size: 16 residues. Germline trimming cut 3 bases from V and 2 bases from J; bases unmatched to any gene: 5. Germline V gene lookup returns CDR1 DFQATT and CDR2 SNEGSKA (reference sequence). This CDR3 is CSARGGQGATNEKLFF. Written as DNA, the CDR3 is TGCAGTGCTAGGGGTGGACAGGGGGCGACTAATGAAAAACTGTTTTTT.

This clonotype occurred many times. The chain employs TRBV10-3 and TRBJ2-1, with 11 positions matching TRBD2. The CDR3 is 15 residues long. The V and J ends lost 3 bases and 12 bases, in that order; junction bases with no gene match: 10. Germline V gene data show CDR1 as ENHRY and CDR2 as SYGVKD. For the CDR3, the DNA is TGTGCCATCAGTGAACCGTTAGCGGGGGGGCCTGGGCAGTTCTTC. It is translated as CAISEPLAGGPGQFF.

The V and J genes are TRBV7-2 and TRBJ2-4; D is uncertain. The length of the CDR3 is 16 residues. CDR1 and CDR2 (germline): SGHTA, FQGNSA. V was clipped by 3 bases and J by 7 bases, with 19 bases between them. CDR3 protein: CASSFVDLGPFNIQYF. The CDR3 nucleotides read TGTGCCAGCAGCTTCGTCGACCTGGGCCCTTTTAACATTCAGTACTTC.

This clonotype was seen repeatedly, ten times or more. The chain employs TRBV7-2 and TRBJ1-1, with D uncertain. The CDR3 consists of 15 residues. CDR1 and CDR2 (germline): SGHTA, FQGNSA. With 1 base removed from V and 2 bases from J, the gap between germline ends came to 11 bases. The CDR3, as DNA: TGTGCCAGCAGCTTAGTTTCATCAACTAACACTGAAGCTTTCTTT. Translation: CASSLVSSTNTEAFF.

This clonotype occurred many times. The chain recombines TRBV5-1 with TRBJ2-2; 7 bases agree with TRBD2. Germline V CDR1 and CDR2: SGHRS, YFSETQ. CDR3 size: 15 residues. J was trimmed by 7 bases and V by 2 bases; bases with no gene match: 8. CDR3 region: CASSFGQREGGELFF. The CDR3 coding sequence is TGCGCCAGCAGCTTCGGCCAGAGGGAGGGCGGGGAGCTGTTTTTT.

This chain uses TRBV3-1 with TRBJ2-5, with unresolved D. CDR3 size: 14 residues. CDR1 and CDR2 (germline): LGHDT, YNNKEL (reference sequence). The ends were cut back, 0 bases at V and 7 bases at J, with 12 bases in the middle. The CDR3 loop is CASSQETTPGTQYF. The CDR3 nucleotides are TGTGCCAGCAGCCAAGAGACGACCCCAGGGACCCAGTACTTC.

This clonotype showed up many times. The chain is built from TRBV12-3 or TRBV12-4 and TRBJ1-1; TRBD1 matches at 8 bases. Losses at the gene ends were 5 bases for V and 1 base for J; bases not matched to a gene: 3. There are 14 residues in the CDR3. CDR3 loop: CASSTGTGNTEAFF. In nucleotides, the CDR3 is TGTGCCAGCAGTACCGGGACAGGGAACACTGAAGCTTTCTTT.

The table lists this clonotype with a few counts. The rearrangement links TRBV12-3 or TRBV12-4 to TRBJ2-3, with unresolved D. V was clipped by 5 bases and J by 1 base, with 10 bases between them. The CDR3 has 14 amino acids. CDR3 bases: TGTGCCAGCAGTCCGACTTCCCGCACAGATACGCAGTATTTT. The encoded protein is CASSPTSRTDTQYF.

The rearrangement links TRBV7-2 to TRBJ2-3, with 7 bases that match TRBD2. Germline lookup yields CDR1 SGHTA and CDR2 FQGNSA. V was pared by 6 bases and J by 3 bases, with 15 bases of the junction left unmatched. CDR3 length equals 17 residues. The CDR3 bases are TGTGCCAGCAGTCATGAGGCCGGGGGGTTTCGAACAGATACGCAGTATTTT. Translating gives CASSHEAGGFRTDTQYF.

This chain joins TRBV9 and TRBJ1-1; 8 bases line up with TRBD1. Germline assignment: CDR1 SGDLS and CDR2 YYNGEE. Trimming cost V 4 bases and J 3 bases; bases outside gene matches: 8. The CDR3 runs 15 residues. CDR3 in DNA: TGTGCCAGCAGCCGTGGACAGGGCGGGGACACTGAAGCTTTCTTT. This translates into CASSRGQGGDTEAFF.